This T cell receptor beta chain was captured in a study of T cells in Graves' hyperthyroidism and ophthalmopathy. Authors of the study amplified TCR beta CDR3 regions from RNA transcripts. A first-round RT-PCR of the TCR CDR3 used the HTBI primer set. TCRdb reprocessed the multiplex PCR reads with MiXCR, giving one entry per CDR3 protein. The sample has some 720,000 distinct CDR3 sequences, around 15% seen once. Exclusion of a patient resulted from uncontrolled infection, other autoimmune disease, pregnancy or lactation. Diagnoses were made from clinical symptoms, serum measures (thyroxine and TRAb), thyroid ultrasound and orbital computed tomography. The table lists this clonotype with many counts. CDR3 size: 14 residues. V dropped 4 bases and J dropped 2 bases, with 9 bases sitting between them. Germline assignment: CDR1 KGHDR and CDR2 SFDVKD.

This TCR came from a young man with Graves' hyperthyroidism. The sequencing sample was made of blood. V usage is TRBV24-1 and J usage is TRBJ2-3; D may be TRBD2 (5 bases). CDR3 loop: CATSDPTITDTQYF. CDR3 in DNA: TGTGCCACCAGTGACCCGACTATCACAGATACGCAGTATTTT.